This T cell receptor beta chain comes out of a study of blood T cell repertoires in COVID-19. Profiling relied on immunoSEQ multiplex PCR, and the TCRdb table lists in-frame clones only, not all of them. The data show 6,000 or so clones, around 90% seen once. There are 14 residues in the CDR3. Trimming pared 3 bases from V and 4 bases from J, leaving 13 bases between. CDR1 is SGHRS and CDR2 is YFSETQ in the germline V gene. The TCR comes from a human donor in a cohort sampled during active COVID-19. The specimen sequenced was peripheral blood. The chain carries TRBV5-1 and TRBJ2-5; a weak D match, TRBD2 (7 bases). CDR3 DNA sequence: TGCGCCAGCAGCTCAAAGGGGGGGGCAGAGACCCAGTACTTC. Its protein product is CASSSKGGAETQYF.